This T cell receptor (beta chain) stems from a study of CD8+CD57+ T cells in acquired aplastic anemia. Study-level information: The mean DNA yield obtained from sorted CD4+ and CD8+ cells came to around 3 ug. Healthy donor CD4+ cell samples had a mean of roughly 9.8 million reads.

Genomic DNA was employed as the template in profiling TCR beta VDJ and CDR3. In TCRdb, the reads were re-called with MiXCR into one record per CDR3 protein. The sample consists of about 130,000 distinct CDR3 sequences, roughly two fifths of them appearing once. CDR1 and CDR2 from the germline V gene are SQVTM and ANQGSEA. The CDR3 has 16 amino acids. J was trimmed by 8 bases and V by 5 bases; bases with no gene match: 15. Sequencing input: sorted CD4+, CD8+, or CD8+CD57+ T cells (not recorded which) from PBMCs. This receptor was obtained from a human donor in good health, serving as a control. V is TRBV29-1 and J is TRBJ1-2; 12 bases agree with TRBD1. CDR3 amino acids: CSVFNTGTGGDLGYTF. In nucleotides, the CDR3 is TGCAGCGTTTTTAACACCGGGACAGGGGGCGATCTGGGCTACACCTTC.